These 18 T cell receptor beta chains share one sample of origin, sequenced in a study of cytomegalovirus exposure and HLA in healthy donors. Both 60 Vbeta primers and 13 Jbeta primers went into the PCR. TCRdb keeps only in-frame clones here, not all; method: immunoSEQ multiplex PCR. The data hold some 200,000 clones, with about 81% observed a single time. Sample: PBMCs. All receptors come from a woman aged 45-59 years in good health and CMV-seropositive.

J is TRBJ2-1 and V is TRBV6-5; tentative D call: TRBD2 (6 bases). The CDR3 loop spans 14 amino acids. CDR1 and CDR2 from the germline V gene are MNHEY and SVGAGI. The V and J ends lost 6 bases and 5 bases respectively, with 14 bases between them. The CDR3 is CASSRGLADNEQFF. The DNA of the CDR3 is TGTGCCAGCAGCCGGGGACTTGCCGACAATGAGCAGTTCTTC.

The chain couples TRBV6-5 to TRBJ1-4; maybe TRBD1 (6 bases). The CDR3 length is 16 residues. The V gene lost 1 base and the J gene lost 3 bases, with 12 bases spanning the gap. The V gene's germline CDR1 is MNHEY and CDR2 SVGAGI. The CDR3 nucleotides read TGTGCCAGCAGTTACTTACAGGGCGCAGCTAATGAAAAACTGTTTTTT. It specifies CASSYLQGAANEKLFF.

The rearrangement joins TRBV5-4 to TRBJ1-2, with a weak D call TRBD1 (5 bases). Germline V CDR1 and CDR2: SGHNT, YYREEE (reference sequence). The CDR3 covers 17 residues. V lost 0 bases and J 3 bases, leaving 18 bases between the germline ends. CDR3 in amino acids: CASSLGMGQGPDYGYTF. In DNA form, the CDR3 reads TGTGCCAGCAGCTTGGGCATGGGCCAGGGCCCTGACTATGGCTACACCTTC.

The chain uses TRBV5-1 and TRBJ2-3; 7 bases fit TRBD2. There are 15 residues in the CDR3. Per the germline V gene, CDR1 is SGHRS and CDR2 is YFSETQ. V was clipped by 4 bases and J by 3 bases; unmatched bases: 8. The CDR3 reads CASSASGGVTDTQYF. The CDR3, as DNA: TGCGCCAGCAGCGCCAGTGGGGGGGTGACAGATACGCAGTATTTT.

This rearrangement joins TRBV11-2 to TRBJ2-5, with 7 bases lining up with TRBD2. Germline V gene sequence: CDR1 SGHAT, CDR2 FQNNGV. V shed 6 bases, J shed 2 bases, and the junction held 12 bases outside the gene matches. The length of the CDR3 is 16 residues. CDR3 sequence reads: CASRALGWGGQETQYF. The CDR3 region has the DNA TGTGCCAGCAGAGCCCTAGGGTGGGGGGGACAAGAGACCCAGTACTTC.

The chain's CDR3 is CASSPGQKETQYF. CDR3 DNA sequence: TGTGCCAGCAGCCCGGGACAGAAAGAGACCCAGTACTTC. This chain uses TRBV7-3 with TRBJ2-5; the match to TRBD1 covers 7 bases. The CDR3 runs 13 residues. Germline loops: CDR1 SGHTA, CDR2 FQGTGA. The V gene end was trimmed by 5 bases and the J gene end by 3 bases; junction bases not matched to a gene: 3. Based on the CDR3 plus reference TRBV7-3 and TRBJ2-5, the full variable domain is GAGVSQTPSNKVTEKGKYVELRCDPISGHTALYWYRQSLGQGPEFLIYFQGTGAADDSGLPNDRFFAVRPEGSVSTLKIQRTERGDSAVYLCASSPGQKETQYFGPGTRLLVL.

This clone was observed a handful of times. The chain joins TRBV6-1 to TRBJ2-7, with TRBD1 as a possible D gene (6 bases). Germline CDR1 reads MNHNS; CDR2 reads SASEGT. The CDR3 totals 15 residues. Between the trimmed V and J ends, which lost 4 bases and 4 bases, there was a span of 17 bases. The chain's CDR3 is CASSAPGTNLYEQYF. The CDR3 nucleotides are TGTGCCAGCAGTGCCCCCGGGACAAACCTTTACGAGCAGTACTTC.

The chain has TRBV7-9 and TRBJ1-1; a possible D gene is TRBD1 (5 bases). This CDR3 has 16 amino acids. The germline V and J ends were trimmed by 5 bases and 0 bases, with 16 bases remaining between them. Germline V gene data show CDR1 as SEHNR and CDR2 as FQNEAQ (reference sequence). The CDR3 nucleotides read TGTGCCAGCAGCCCTGTCTTTGGGGGGATGAACACTGAAGCTTTCTTT. Protein: CASSPVFGGMNTEAFF.

This clone was recorded only once. The V and J genes are TRBV20-1 and TRBJ2-7; D gene ambiguous. The CDR3 runs to 11 residues. Germline V CDR1 and CDR2: DFQATT, SNEGSKA (reference sequence). Deletions cut 4 bases from V and 6 bases from J, with 10 bases between. The CDR3 spells CSATVQVEQYF. CDR3 in DNA: TGCAGTGCTACCGTTCAGGTCGAGCAGTACTTC.

The rearrangement uses TRBV28 and TRBJ1-5; 10 bases line up with TRBD1. The CDR3 sequence is 15 residues long. The germline CDR1 and CDR2 sequences are MDHEN and SYDVKM. Losses at the gene ends were 6 bases for V and 4 bases for J; bases not matched to a gene: 6. The CDR3 is CASRGQGVPNQPQHF. CDR3 DNA: TGTGCCAGCAGAGGACAGGGGGTTCCTAATCAGCCCCAGCATTTT.

This clone showed up just once. This rearrangement joins TRBV18 to TRBJ1-1; TRBD1 agrees at 7 bases. Germline lookup yields CDR1 KGHSH and CDR2 LQKENI. V shed 3 bases, J shed 0 bases, and the junction held 10 bases outside the gene matches. The CDR3 has 17 amino acids. Written as DNA, the CDR3 is TGTGCCAGCTCACCGCAAAGTCCCGGGACAGTGAACACTGAAGCTTTCTTT. Translating it yields CASSPQSPGTVNTEAFF.

This chain uses TRBV29-1 with TRBJ2-1, with 8 bases that match TRBD2. Germline CDR1 reads SQVTM; CDR2 reads ANQGSEA. V lost 6 bases to trimming and J lost 6 bases; unmatched junction nucleotides: 13. The CDR3 length is 15 residues. In DNA form, the CDR3 reads TGCAGCGTCGGAATCCGGGAGGGCCGGGGCAATGAGCAGTTCTTC. Amino acid sequence: CSVGIREGRGNEQFF.

V and J are TRBV7-9 and TRBJ1-6; 7 bases map to TRBD1. V lost 4 bases and J lost 4; bases outside the gene matches: 1. The germline V gene has CDR1 SEHNR and CDR2 FQNEAQ (reference sequence). The length of the CDR3 is 14 residues. The CDR3 DNA reads as TGTGCCAGCAGCTCGACAGGGTATAATTCACCCCTCCACTTT. It is translated as CASSSTGYNSPLHF.

This clone was seen a single time. Lacking the conserved final phenylalanine or tryptophan, this CDR3 likely reflects a read error. The rearrangement uses TRBV7-2 and TRBJ2-7, with D unclear. The CDR3 has 15 residues. V lost 5 bases, J lost 3 bases, and 17 bases lay in between. Germline CDR1 is SGHTA and CDR2 is FQGNSA. CDR3 sequence (DNA): TGTGCCAGCAGCCCCGTGACTGTTCCTTACTACGAGCAGTACTCC. Translation gives CASSPVTVPYYEQYS.

This clone has a single count. The junction shows a germline mismatch at one end, possibly a read error. The rearrangement joins TRBV6-1 to TRBJ2-7; maybe TRBD2 (6 bases). Germline V gene data show CDR1 as MNHNS and CDR2 as SASEGT. The CDR3 has 13 amino acids. CDR3 region: CASNRDSRYEQCF. CDR3 nucleotides: TGTGCCAGCAACCGGGACTCCCGCTACGAGCAGTGCTTC.

This sequence joins TRBV28 and TRBJ2-2, with TRBD2 matching 11 bases. The CDR3 runs 16 residues. Germline V gene sequence: CDR1 MDHEN, CDR2 SYDVKM. V was pared by 6 bases and J by 3 bases, with 6 bases of the junction left unmatched. Written as DNA, the CDR3 is TGTGCCAGCAGGGTCCCGGGACTAGCGGACACCGGGGAGCTGTTTTTT. Its translation: CASRVPGLADTGELFF.

DNA for the CDR3: TGTGCAAGTCGCCCGCTTTCCGCGGGAGACAACTACGAGCAGTACTTC. Its translation is CASRPLSAGDNYEQYF. V is TRBV12-2 and J is TRBJ2-7; no check of the table's D call, TRBD2, against the DNA was made. TRBV12-2 is a listed pseudogene. The CDR3 is 16 amino acids.

V usage is TRBV27 and J usage is TRBJ2-1; 9 nucleotides agree with TRBD2. The V and J ends lost 3 bases and 7 bases, in that order; junction bases with no gene match: 7. The CDR3 is 15 amino acids. Germline CDR1 reads MNHEY; CDR2 reads SMNVEV (reference sequence). The CDR3 nucleotides are TGTGCCAGCAGTTTTAGCGGGAGACCTCCTAATGAGCAGTTCTTC. Amino acid sequence: CASSFSGRPPNEQFF.